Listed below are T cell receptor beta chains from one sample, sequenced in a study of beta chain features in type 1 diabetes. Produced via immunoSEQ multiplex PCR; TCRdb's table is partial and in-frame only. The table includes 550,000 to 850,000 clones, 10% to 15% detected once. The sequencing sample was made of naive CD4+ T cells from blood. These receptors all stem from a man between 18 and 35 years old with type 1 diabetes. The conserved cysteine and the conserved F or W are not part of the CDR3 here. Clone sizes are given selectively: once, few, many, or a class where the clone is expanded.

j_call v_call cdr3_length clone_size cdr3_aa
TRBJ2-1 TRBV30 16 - AWTSIGGARSSYNEQF
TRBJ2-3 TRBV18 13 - ASSPRGDGTDTQY
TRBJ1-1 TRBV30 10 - AWKPGNTEAF
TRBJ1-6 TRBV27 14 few ASSLHGPALLTPLH
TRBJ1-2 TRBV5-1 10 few ASRDSSYGYT
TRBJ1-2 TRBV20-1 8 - SALRDGYT
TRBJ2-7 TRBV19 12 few ASSMDRGAYEQY
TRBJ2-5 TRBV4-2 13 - ASSQEGQGEETQY
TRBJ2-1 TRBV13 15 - ASSLGPQTGAYNEQF
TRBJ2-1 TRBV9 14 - ASSVVGLASYNEQF
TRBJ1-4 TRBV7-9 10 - ASSLPLAKLF
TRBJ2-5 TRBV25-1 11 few ASRGTGQETQY
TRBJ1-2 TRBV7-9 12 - ASSFLDVNYGYT
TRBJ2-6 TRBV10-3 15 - AIRKGQGGSGANVLT
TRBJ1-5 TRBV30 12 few AWSVTGSNQPQH
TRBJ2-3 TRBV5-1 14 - ASSLLTSGGTDTQY
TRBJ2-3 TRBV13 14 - ASSPRDSGGADTQY
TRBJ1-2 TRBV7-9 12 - ASSFSQGVDGYT
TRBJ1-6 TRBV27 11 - ASTQWGDSPLH